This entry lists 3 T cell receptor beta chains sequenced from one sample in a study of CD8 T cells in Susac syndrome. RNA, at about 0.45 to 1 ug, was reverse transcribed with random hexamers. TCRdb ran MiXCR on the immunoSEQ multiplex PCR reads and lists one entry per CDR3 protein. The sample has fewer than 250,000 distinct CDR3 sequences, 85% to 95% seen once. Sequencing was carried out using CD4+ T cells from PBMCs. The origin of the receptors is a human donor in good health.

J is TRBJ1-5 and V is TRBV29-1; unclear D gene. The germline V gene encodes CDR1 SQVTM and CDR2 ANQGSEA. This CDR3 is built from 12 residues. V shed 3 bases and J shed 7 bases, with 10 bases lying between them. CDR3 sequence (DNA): TGCAGCGTTGAGGAGGGAAACCAGCCCCAGCATTTT. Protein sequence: CSVEEGNQPQHF.

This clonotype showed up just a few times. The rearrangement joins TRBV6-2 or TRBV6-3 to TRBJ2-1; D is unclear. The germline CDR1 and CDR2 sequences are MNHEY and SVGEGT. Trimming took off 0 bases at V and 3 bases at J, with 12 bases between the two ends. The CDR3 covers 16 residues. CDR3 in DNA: TGTGCCAGCAGTTACTCGTTGGGGTCAAGCTACAATGAGCAGTTCTTC. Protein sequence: CASSYSLGSSYNEQFF.

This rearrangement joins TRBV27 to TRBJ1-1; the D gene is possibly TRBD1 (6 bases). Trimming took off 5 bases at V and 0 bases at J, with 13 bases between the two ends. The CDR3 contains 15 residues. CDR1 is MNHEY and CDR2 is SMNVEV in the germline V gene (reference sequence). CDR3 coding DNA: TGTGCCAGCAGTCGACAGGCGAAAGTGAACACTGAAGCTTTCTTT. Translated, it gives CASSRQAKVNTEAFF.